These T cell receptor beta chains were read from a single sample in a study. TCRdb recomputed calls from the 5' RACE reads with MiXCR, one row per CDR3 protein. The data contain about 53,000 distinct CDR3 sequences, 24% of them singletons. Sequencing was done on a sample of tumor-infiltrating naive CD4+ T cells sorted from the breast tumor. The origin of the receptors is a female donor with breast cancer. Each CDR3 is given with its conserved first and last residue. A D gene is named only where the DNA matches it firmly. Part of the rows lack a size; the others show once, few, many or a class for expanded clones.

clone_size d_call j_call v_call cdr3_aa cdr3_nt
many - TRBJ1-1 TRBV6-1 CASSVDPNTEAFF TGTGCCAGCAGCGTTGACCCGAACACTGAAGCTTTCTTT
few - TRBJ1-1 TRBV7-6 CASSPQNSNTEAFF TGTGCCAGCAGCCCACAGAATTCGAACACTGAAGCTTTCTTT
- - TRBJ2-7 TRBV6-1 CASSGQQAYEQYF TGTGCCAGCAGTGGACAGCAGGCCTACGAGCAGTACTTC
once - TRBJ1-5 TRBV24-1 CATSDWDSSNQPQHF TGTGCCACCAGTGATTGGGACTCCAGCAATCAGCCCCAGCATTTT
- - TRBJ2-3 TRBV5-1 CASNKRAVEKDTQYF TGCGCCAGCAATAAGCGGGCAGTTGAGAAAGATACGCAGTATTTT
- - TRBJ2-1 TRBV5-1 CAGSKAFRADLYNEQFF TGCGCCGGCAGCAAAGCTTTCCGGGCAGATCTGTACAATGAGCAGTTCTTC
- - TRBJ1-1 TRBV6-1 CATEEARGNTEAFF TGTGCCACCGAAGAGGCCAGGGGGAACACTGAAGCTTTCTTT
many - TRBJ2-1 TRBV12-3/TRBV12-4 CASSSEVYNEQFF TGTGCCAGCAGTTCCGAGGTTTACAATGAGCAGTTCTTC
few - TRBJ2-7 TRBV20-1 CSAASESSYEQYF TGCAGTGCTGCTAGCGAAAGCTCCTACGAGCAGTACTTC
- TRBD1 TRBJ2-1 TRBV5-1 CASSPTGGGKNEQFF TGCGCCAGCAGCCCCACAGGGGGCGGCAAGAATGAGCAGTTCTTC
- - TRBJ1-4 TRBV28 CASSFYRNNEKLFF TGTGCCAGCAGTTTTTACAGGAATAATGAAAAACTGTTTTTT
- - TRBJ2-1 TRBV4-2 CASSQQEGQSF TGTGCCAGCAGCCAACAGGAAGGGCAGTCCTTC
few TRBD2 TRBJ2-1 TRBV6-6 CASRTSGRLDEQFF TGTGCCAGCAGGACTAGCGGGAGGCTCGATGAGCAGTTCTTC
- - TRBJ1-6 TRBV27 CASSFAMWSYNSPLHF TGTGCCAGCAGTTTTGCGATGTGGTCCTATAATTCACCCCTCCACTTT